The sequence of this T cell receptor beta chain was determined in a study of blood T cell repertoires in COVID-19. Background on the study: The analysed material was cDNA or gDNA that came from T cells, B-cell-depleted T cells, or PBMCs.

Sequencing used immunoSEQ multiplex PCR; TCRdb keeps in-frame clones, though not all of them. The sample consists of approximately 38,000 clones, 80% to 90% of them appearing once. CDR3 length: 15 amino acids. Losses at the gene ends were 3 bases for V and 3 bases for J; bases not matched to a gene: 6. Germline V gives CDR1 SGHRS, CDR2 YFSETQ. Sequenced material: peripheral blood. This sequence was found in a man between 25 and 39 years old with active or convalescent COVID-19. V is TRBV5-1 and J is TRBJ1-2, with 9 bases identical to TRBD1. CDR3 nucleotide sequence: TGCGCCAGCAGCTACGACCGGGACAGGGACTATGGCTACACCTTC. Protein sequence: CASSYDRDRDYGYTF.